This T cell receptor (beta chain) was retrieved from a study of blood T cell repertoires in COVID-19. Looking at the study overall: Material from acute and convalescent COVID-19 was sourced from the United States, Italy and Spain. T cells, B-cell-depleted T cells, or PBMCs supplied cDNA or gDNA.

The V and J ends lost 3 bases and 5 bases respectively, with 7 bases between them. There are 12 residues in the CDR3. Germline V gene sequence: CDR1 LGHNA, CDR2 YNFKEQ. In the authors' methods: Estimated nucleated cell counts came from reference gene primer amplification. This table comes from immunoSEQ multiplex PCR, and its TCRdb copy is limited to in-frame clones, with some not included. V and J calls and clone size are as listed in that table; D and trimming were resolved from the DNA. The sample comprises about 14,000 clones, approximately 90% of which are singletons, and about 15% rests with the top ten.

The sequenced material came from peripheral blood. The TCR was taken from a man in his fifties with active COVID-19. The chain carries TRBV4-2 and TRBJ1-1; D not certain. As DNA, the CDR3 is TGTGCCAGCAGCCACGAGAGGACTGAAGCTTTCTTT. Translating it yields CASSHERTEAFF.